The rows below give T cell receptor beta chains drawn from one sample of a study of blood T cells in healthy people across ages. TCRdb reprocessed the 5' RACE reads with MiXCR, giving one entry per CDR3 protein. The repertoire holds about 1.6 million distinct CDR3 sequences, with roughly a third as singletons. Specimen: blood. All receptors derive from a woman aged 25 to 39 in good health. Each CDR3 is given with its conserved first and last residue.

>TRBJ2-1|TRBV9
CASSPGDRDPYNEQFF
>TRBJ2-3|TRBV12-3/TRBV12-4
CASSRTGGGGDTQYF
>TRBJ2-1|TRBV7-2
CASSLLGQGVNEQFF
>TRBJ2-3|TRBV5-1
CASSLDFTGTDTQYF
>TRBJ2-3|TRBV9
CASSDGSNTDTQYF
>TRBJ1-6|TRBV27
CASSPQPITPLHF
>TRBJ2-7|TRBV28
CASSIIAGALEQYF
>TRBJ2-1|TRBV24-1
CATSDWDSNEQFF
>TRBJ2-1|TRBV6-5
CASSYSPTSPNEQFF
>TRBJ1-2|TRBV28
CASSSPGNGYTF
>TRBJ2-3|TRBV20-1
CSASTGLLTDTQYF
>TRBJ2-7|TRBV9
CASSETLGTVYEQYF
>TRBJ2-5|TRBV28
CASSLSGGISREQYF
>TRBJ1-2|TRBV9
CASSVATGGPQGDYGYTF
>TRBJ2-3|TRBV2
CASGGDTRTDTQYF
>TRBJ1-1|TRBV20-1
CSARAGYLIAFF
>TRBJ2-1|TRBV10-1
CASSDLRGAHEQFF